A single sample is the source of the 24 T cell receptor beta chains below, sequenced in a study of post-analysis software for immune sequencing data. Whole-study findings and limits: There were four or five TRBV segments more frequent in patients than controls, and TRBV5-6, TRBV5-1 and TRBV20-1 were among them.

These receptors' targets are unknown. Each TCR beta cDNA library carried unique molecular identifiers. TCRdb re-analysed the PCR reads in MiXCR, keeping a single row per CDR3 protein. Of hundreds of thousands of distinct CDR3 sequences detected, around 40% appear once; the ten largest clones hold 12%. The sample consisted of blood. The receptors here all came from a girl under 18 with multiple sclerosis.

The rearrangement links TRBV12-3 or TRBV12-4 to TRBJ2-2; TRBD1 might be the D (5 bases). V shed 5 bases and J shed 7 bases, with 8 bases lying between them. CDR3 length: 12 amino acids. The CDR3: CASSEDSGELFF. CDR3 sequence (DNA): TGTGCCAGCAGTGAAGACAGCGGGGAGCTGTTTTTT.

This clonotype occurred a few times. The rearrangement uses TRBV6-5 and TRBJ2-3, with 7 bases fitting TRBD1. The CDR3 is 17 residues long. CDR1 MNHEY and CDR2 SVGAGI come from the germline V gene. V shed 2 bases, J shed 1 base, and the junction held 9 bases outside the gene matches. The CDR3 protein is CASSYNPGGEGTDTQYF. The CDR3 region has the DNA TGTGCCAGCAGTTACAACCCAGGGGGTGAGGGCACAGATACGCAGTATTTT.

This chain joins TRBV7-9 and TRBJ2-4; D might be TRBD1 (8 bases). Looked up from germline, CDR1 is SEHNR and CDR2 is FQNEAQ (reference sequence). Trimming pared 5 bases from V and 3 bases from J, leaving 17 bases between. This CDR3 is built from 16 residues. This chain's CDR3 is CASSASTGEGKNIQYF. As DNA, the CDR3 is TGTGCCAGCAGCGCCTCGACAGGGGAGGGCAAAAACATTCAGTACTTC.

A few counts support this clonotype. The chain recombines TRBV29-1 with TRBJ2-3, with D maybe TRBD2 (5 bases). V was trimmed by 8 bases and J by 0 bases, leaving 18 bases between them. The germline CDR1 and CDR2 sequences are SQVTM and ANQGSEA. CDR3 length: 15 residues. The CDR3 protein is CSHRPLGSSTDTQYF. The CDR3 DNA reads TGCAGCCACAGACCTTTGGGGAGTAGCACAGATACGCAGTATTTT.

The V call is TRBV7-3, the J call TRBJ2-5; a weak D match, TRBD1 (5 bases). The ends were cut back, 0 bases at V and 5 bases at J, with 13 bases in the middle. Germline CDR1 is SGHTA and CDR2 is FQGTGA. The CDR3 extends over 15 amino acids. The CDR3 reads CASSLTAGSRETQYF. The CDR3 DNA follows: TGTGCCAGCAGCTTAACTGCAGGGTCTAGGGAGACCCAGTACTTC.

The chain uses TRBV5-1 and TRBJ1-2, with TRBD1 matching 8 bases. The J segment lost 1 base and the V segment lost 5 bases, leaving 7 bases of the junction unmatched. This CDR3 comprises 15 residues. The germline gives CDR1 SGHRS, CDR2 YFSETQ. CDR3 amino acids: CASRSGGDLNYGYTF. CDR3 nucleotides: TGCGCCAGCAGGTCAGGGGGCGACCTTAACTATGGCTACACCTTC.

The rearrangement uses TRBV28 and TRBJ1-1; 7 bases are shared with TRBD1. V shed 6 bases and J 2 bases; nucleotides not matched to a gene: 6. CDR1 is MDHEN, CDR2 SYDVKM, per germline. The CDR3 extends over 14 amino acids. CDR3 amino acids: CASSAGGLNTEAFF. The CDR3 DNA reads as TGTGCCAGCAGCGCAGGGGGTTTAAACACTGAAGCTTTCTTT.

Of note for this clonotype: No conserved phenylalanine or tryptophan is present at the end of the CDR3, so a read error is the likely explanation. The V and J genes are TRBV27 and TRBJ2-6, with D uncertain. The V gene's germline CDR1 is MNHEY and CDR2 SMNVEV (reference sequence). V was cut by 3 bases and J by 4 bases, with 10 bases left in between. The CDR3 covers 15 residues. In nucleotides, the CDR3 is TGTGCCAGCAGTTTTGGAGACTCCGGGGCCAACGTCCTGACTATC. Amino acids: CASSFGDSGANVLTI.

The chain couples TRBV12-3 or TRBV12-4 to TRBJ2-7; 11 positions agree with TRBD2. CDR3 length equals 16 residues. V gave up 3 bases and J gave up 1 base; unmatched junction bases: 5. The CDR3 coding sequence is TGTGCCAGCAGTTTGGGGGGACTAGCGGAATCCTACGAGCAGTACTTC. Protein product: CASSLGGLAESYEQYF.

This clonotype was recorded a few times. This chain connects TRBV12-3 or TRBV12-4 to TRBJ2-5; 7 nucleotides line up with TRBD1. V was pared by 5 bases and J by 3 bases, with 9 bases of the junction left unmatched. There are 15 residues in the CDR3. This CDR3 is CASSPNPTGEETQYF. The CDR3 bases are TGTGCCAGCAGTCCCAACCCAACAGGGGAAGAGACCCAGTACTTC.

There are a few counts of this clonotype. V usage is TRBV20-1 and J usage is TRBJ2-7; tentative D call: TRBD2 (6 bases). Germline assignment: CDR1 DFQATT and CDR2 SNEGSKA (reference sequence). V lost 3 bases and J 0 bases, leaving 21 bases between the germline ends. The CDR3 is 17 amino acids. CDR3 DNA: TGCAGTGCTAGGGATCTTTTACGACTAGAAGGCTCCTACGAGCAGTACTTC. The encoded protein is CSARDLLRLEGSYEQYF.

The table lists this clonotype with a count of one. The genes are TRBV28 and TRBJ1-5; no clear D gene. Germline assignment: CDR1 MDHEN and CDR2 SYDVKM. The CDR3 consists of 15 residues. V dropped 4 bases and J dropped 3 bases, with 13 bases sitting between them. CDR3 loop: CASSSGQPNNQPQHF. CDR3 in DNA: TGTGCCAGCAGTTCTGGGCAGCCTAACAATCAGCCCCAGCATTTT.

J is TRBJ2-5 and V is TRBV7-9; D is perhaps TRBD1 or TRBD2 (5 bases each). The CDR3 sequence is 17 residues long. Germline values: CDR1 SEHNR, CDR2 FQNEAQ (reference sequence). Between the trimmed V and J ends, which lost 5 bases and 2 bases, there was a span of 21 bases. The DNA for the CDR3 is TGTGCCAGCAGCCCTGAATCTGGGACCAGTATTCAAGAGACCCAGTACTTC. Amino acid sequence: CASSPESGTSIQETQYF.

The CDR3 loop reads CASTPYGFQLAGGPDNEQFF. The CDR3 region has the DNA TGTGCCAGCACCCCGTATGGTTTTCAACTAGCGGGAGGGCCTGACAATGAGCAGTTCTTC. The gene calls are TRBV28 and TRBJ2-1; 13 positions match TRBD2. The CDR3 contains 20 residues. V lost 7 bases, J lost 5 bases, and 20 bases stayed unmatched. Germline lookup yields CDR1 MDHEN and CDR2 SYDVKM.

J is TRBJ2-3 and V is TRBV27, with 8 bases matching TRBD2. Germline trimming cut 4 bases from V and 1 base from J; bases unmatched to any gene: 4. The germline CDR1 and CDR2 sequences are MNHEY and SMNVEV (reference sequence). The CDR3 has 15 amino acids. CDR3 in amino acids: CASSYQRERTDTQYF. DNA of the CDR3: TGTGCCAGCAGTTACCAGCGGGAGCGCACAGATACGCAGTATTTT.

The genes are TRBV7-8 and TRBJ2-7, with TRBD2 matching over 8 bases. The CDR3 is 16 amino acids. V was pared by 5 bases and J by 3 bases, with 12 bases of the junction left unmatched. Germline V gene sequence: CDR1 SGHVS, CDR2 FQNEAQ. The CDR3 region is CASSRSSGTSFYEQYF. The DNA for the CDR3 is TGTGCCAGCAGCCGCAGCTCCGGGACTAGTTTCTACGAGCAGTACTTC.

The CDR3 DNA reads as TGCAGCGTTACCTCGCTTTTACGAGTAAACGAGCAGTACTTC. Residues: CSVTSLLRVNEQYF. This sequence joins TRBV29-1 and TRBJ2-7; no definite D call. CDR3 length equals 14 residues. Trimming shortened V by 5 bases and J by 5 bases, and 19 bases separated the two germline ends. Germline V gives CDR1 SQVTM, CDR2 ANQGSEA.

This clonotype was counted a single time. The chain carries TRBV6-5 and TRBJ2-5; TRBD1 might be the D (6 bases). The DNA end lines up better with TRBJ2-7; the J call may be wrong. From germline, CDR1 is MNHEY and CDR2 SVGAGI. CDR3 length equals 16 residues. The CDR3 nucleotides are TGTGCCAGCAGTTACCTTTCCATAGGACAGACCTACGAGCAGTACTTC. Amino acid sequence: CASSYLSIGQTYEQYF.

This sequence joins TRBV6-4 and TRBJ2-1; D unclear. Trimming removed 2 bases from V and 4 bases from J, with 6 bases in between. The CDR3 has 13 amino acids. Germline assignment: CDR1 MRHNA and CDR2 SNTAGT. As DNA, the CDR3 is TGTGCCAGCAGTGACCCACGGTACAATGAGCAGTTCTTC. Its protein product is CASSDPRYNEQFF.

V is TRBV27 and J is TRBJ2-1; a possible D gene is TRBD1 (7 bases). The CDR3 extends over 13 amino acids. V was cut by 7 bases and J by 9 bases, with 16 bases left in between. The germline V gene has CDR1 MNHEY and CDR2 SMNVEV (reference sequence). In DNA, the CDR3 is TGTGCCAGCAAGGAGGGGGCCCCGAGTGAGCAGTTCTTC. Amino acids: CASKEGAPSEQFF.

The J gene is TRBJ2-5, the V gene TRBV5-1; D might be TRBD1 (6 bases). This CDR3 has 14 amino acids. With 4 bases removed from V and 5 bases from J, the gap between germline ends came to 15 bases. The V gene's germline CDR1 is SGHRS and CDR2 YFSETQ. The DNA for the CDR3 is TGCGCCAGCAGCCCCCCGGACAGCGCGGAGACCCAGTACTTC. Translating it yields CASSPPDSAETQYF.

This clonotype was seen only once. J is TRBJ1-2 and V is TRBV5-1; 12 bases map to TRBD1. The length of the CDR3 is 15 residues. The J segment lost 6 bases and the V segment lost 1 base, leaving 4 bases of the junction unmatched. CDR1 SGHRS and CDR2 YFSETQ come from the germline V gene. CDR3 coding DNA: TGCGCCAGCAGCTTGCTGGGACAGGGGGCACATGGCTACACCTTC. Translating gives CASSLLGQGAHGYTF.

The chain couples TRBV20-1 to TRBJ2-1; the match to TRBD2 covers 10 bases. CDR3 length equals 20 residues. Unmatched junction bases numbered 18, after V lost 1 base and J lost 3 bases. Germline V lookup: CDR1 DFQATT, CDR2 SNEGSKA (reference sequence). The CDR3 loop reads CSARVPVASGSVRYYNEQFF. The CDR3 DNA is TGCAGTGCTAGAGTTCCCGTGGCTAGCGGGAGTGTAAGGTACTACAATGAGCAGTTCTTC.

This clonotype has more than one count but fewer than ten. This sequence joins TRBV20-1 and TRBJ2-5; the match to TRBD2 covers 12 bases. Trimming removed 6 bases from V and 0 bases from J; junction bases left unmatched: 17. There are 19 residues in the CDR3. Germline V CDR1 and CDR2: DFQATT, SNEGSKA (reference sequence). The CDR3 sequence is CSAETSGRGGGPYQETQYF. CDR3 coding DNA: TGCAGTGCCGAGACTAGCGGGAGAGGCGGGGGACCGTACCAAGAGACCCAGTACTTC.